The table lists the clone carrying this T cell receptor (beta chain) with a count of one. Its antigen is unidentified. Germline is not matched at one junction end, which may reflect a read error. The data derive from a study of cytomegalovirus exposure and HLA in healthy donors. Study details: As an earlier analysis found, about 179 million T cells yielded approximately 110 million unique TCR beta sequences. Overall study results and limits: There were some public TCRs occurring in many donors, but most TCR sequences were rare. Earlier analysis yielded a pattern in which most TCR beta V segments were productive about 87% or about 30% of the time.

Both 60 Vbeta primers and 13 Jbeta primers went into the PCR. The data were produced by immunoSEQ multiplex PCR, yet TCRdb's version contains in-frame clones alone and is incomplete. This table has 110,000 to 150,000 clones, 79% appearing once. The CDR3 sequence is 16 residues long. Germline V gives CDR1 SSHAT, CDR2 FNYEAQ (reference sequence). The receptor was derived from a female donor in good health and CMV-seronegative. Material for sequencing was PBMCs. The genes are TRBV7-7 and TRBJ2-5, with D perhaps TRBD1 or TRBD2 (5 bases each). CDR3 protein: CASSLAYSQGQETQYF. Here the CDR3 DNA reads TGTGCTAGCAGCTTAGCGTACTCCCAGGGACAAGAGACCCAGTACTTC.